This TCR beta chain was sequenced during a study of T cell responses to AZD1222 COVID-19 vaccine. Overall study findings and caveats: Only a handful of AZD1222 recipients were seropositive at baseline. Repertoires were sampled only after the peak T cell response. With dominance at 160-218 and 743-854, vaccine-associated CD4 TCRs spanned spike. Spike-specific TCR breadth and depth were elevated following two AZD1222 doses.

Sequencing was performed with immunoSEQ multiplex PCR; in TCRdb, only in-frame clones are kept and a portion is missing. The sample carries approximately 110,000 clones, about 85% recorded once. The sample holds a few counts of this clone. Its target is unknown. Trimming at V came to 6 bases and at J to 3 bases, leaving 2 bases not matched to a gene. This CDR3 is built from 12 residues. This material consisted of peripheral blood, taken on day 0 of AZD1222 vaccination. This rearrangement joins TRBV12-3 or TRBV12-4 to TRBJ2-7, with 7 positions matching TRBD1. This TCR was sampled from an adult in good health. CDR3 sequence: CASRGDSYEQYF. The CDR3 coding sequence is TGTGCCAGCAGGGGGGACAGCTACGAGCAGTACTTC.